The 29 T cell receptor beta chains in this list originate from one sample, sequenced in a study of breast tumors, draining lymph nodes, adjacent tissues. Breast cancer patients provided tissue from their axillary draining lymph nodes. TCRdb reprocessed the multiplex PCR reads via MiXCR and lists one record per CDR3 protein. The top ten clones hold roughly 4% of a sample with 150,000 to 250,000 distinct CDR3 sequences, roughly 31% of them seen once. Sequencing was performed on axillary lymph node tissue. These receptors all come from a female donor with breast cancer. Some clones in this sample may be carry-over from other donors' samples.

There are many counts of this clonotype. This chain connects TRBV2 to TRBJ2-1, with 8 positions matching TRBD1. With V trimmed by 6 bases and J by 4 bases, 8 bases remained unmatched. CDR1 SNHLY and CDR2 FYNNEI come from the germline V gene. The CDR3 loop spans 15 amino acids. The CDR3 DNA is TGTGCCAGCAGGACCCGGACAGGGATGTACAATGAGCAGTTCTTC. Its translation is CASRTRTGMYNEQFF.

This clonotype was detected many times. The chain has TRBV11-2 and TRBJ2-3, with a possible D match to TRBD1 (5 bases). Trimming removed 4 bases at V and 3 bases at J, with 17 bases between. The CDR3 consists of 16 residues. Per germline, CDR1 SGHAT and CDR2 FQNNGV. The CDR3 sequence: CASSSKRGRTTDTQYF. As DNA, the CDR3 is TGTGCCAGCAGCTCCAAAAGGGGTCGAACTACAGATACGCAGTATTTT.

This clonotype has ten or more counts. CDR3 coding DNA: TGTGCCAGCACCAAAAGCGTCTCTCGGGACACCGGGGAGCTGTTTTTT. Translation: CASTKSVSRDTGELFF. The V call is TRBV7-9, the J call TRBJ2-2; D gene ambiguous. The CDR3 is made up of 16 amino acids. V was cut by 7 bases and J by 3 bases, with 18 bases left in between. Germline V lookup: CDR1 SEHNR, CDR2 FQNEAQ (reference sequence).

V is TRBV5-1 and J is TRBJ1-3; D perhaps matches TRBD1 (5 bases). V gave up 4 bases and J gave up 2 bases, with 16 bases separating them. The length of the CDR3 is 16 residues. Germline assignment: CDR1 SGHRS and CDR2 YFSETQ. The CDR3 sequence: CASSQLPGGTGNTIYF. The CDR3 nucleotides read TGCGCCAGCAGCCAACTCCCCGGGGGGACTGGAAACACCATATATTTT.

The table lists this clonotype with many counts. The rearrangement joins TRBV29-1 to TRBJ2-3; 7 bases match TRBD1. Germline values: CDR1 SQVTM, CDR2 ANQGSEA. CDR3 length equals 12 residues. V shed 5 bases, J shed 4 bases, and the junction held 3 bases outside the gene matches. The CDR3 region is CSVHTGADTQYF. CDR3 bases: TGCAGCGTTCATACAGGGGCAGATACGCAGTATTTT.

This clonotype has ten or more counts. The CDR3 spells CASSRTGGDMETQYF. The CDR3 region has the DNA TGCGCCAGCAGTCGGACAGGGGGAGATATGGAGACCCAGTACTTC. The chain couples TRBV10-2 to TRBJ2-5; 10 nucleotides agree with TRBD1. The CDR3 is 15 amino acids. CDR1 WSHSY and CDR2 SAAADI come from the germline V gene. Trimming cost V 5 bases and J 5 bases; bases outside gene matches: 8.

The sample holds a few counts of this clonotype. V gene TRBV28 combines with J gene TRBJ1-2; no definite D call. V lost 4 bases and J 13 bases, leaving 19 bases between the germline ends. The CDR3 has 13 amino acids. The germline gives CDR1 MDHEN, CDR2 SYDVKM. This chain's CDR3 is CASSSRNPEISTF. The CDR3 DNA is TGTGCCAGCAGTTCCAGGAATCCAGAGATCTCCACCTTC.

The table lists this clonotype with many counts. This chain uses TRBV7-9 with TRBJ2-3; D is uncertain. CDR3 length: 16 amino acids. CDR1 is SEHNR, CDR2 FQNEAQ, per germline (reference sequence). V shed 5 bases and J shed 4 bases, with 19 bases lying between them. The DNA of the CDR3 is TGTGCCAGCAGCCAAAAGATGGTCACGGTCCCAGATACGCAGTATTTT. Its translation is CASSQKMVTVPDTQYF.

The table lists this clonotype with many counts. The chain carries TRBV5-1 and TRBJ1-3; 10 bases fit TRBD1. This CDR3 comprises 15 residues. Unmatched junction bases numbered 5, after V lost 4 bases and J lost 4 bases. Germline-derived CDR1 and CDR2 are SGHRS and YFSETQ. The CDR3 sequence: CASSRDRGPGNTIYF. In DNA, the CDR3 is TGCGCCAGCAGCCGGGACAGGGGACCAGGAAACACCATATATTTT.

The chain combines TRBV7-9 with TRBJ2-7; 8 bases agree with TRBD1. The J call is uncertain, as TRBJ2-5 better fits the DNA end. The CDR3 has 14 residues. Per the germline V gene, CDR1 is SEHNR and CDR2 is FQNEAQ (reference sequence). CDR3 in DNA: TGTGCCAGCAGCTGGACAGGGAGTCAAGAGACCCAGTACTTC. It specifies CASSWTGSQETQYF.

The sample holds many counts of this clonotype. The chain is built from TRBV12-3 or TRBV12-4 and TRBJ2-3; 14 positions agree with TRBD2. CDR3 length equals 17 residues. V gave up 3 bases and J gave up 4 bases; unmatched junction bases: 6. In nucleotides, the CDR3 is TGTGCCAGCAGTTTCGCGACTAGCGGGGGGGCATCAGATACGCAGTATTTT. Amino acid sequence: CASSFATSGGASDTQYF.

The chain links TRBV2 to TRBJ2-6; 7 nucleotides match TRBD1. The ends lost 6 bases at V and 0 bases at J; junction bases unmatched: 8. Germline loops: CDR1 SNHLY, CDR2 FYNNEI. This CDR3 region has 17 residues. The DNA of the CDR3 is TGTGCCAGCAGGGCGACAGGGCAAAGCTCTGGGGCCAACGTCCTGACTTTC. It specifies CASRATGQSSGANVLTF.

This clonotype was counted at least ten times. This chain links TRBV10-3 with TRBJ1-6, with D possibly matching TRBD1 (6 bases). CDR3 length equals 14 residues. In germline, CDR1 is ENHRY, CDR2 SYGVKD. V shed 4 bases and J shed 7 bases, with 11 bases lying between them. The CDR3 DNA follows: TGTGCCATCAGTGTTGGGACAACAAATTCACCCCTCCACTTT. Protein sequence: CAISVGTTNSPLHF.

This clonotype was picked up many times. The chain employs TRBV19 and TRBJ2-3; 8 nucleotides line up with TRBD2. This CDR3 region has 15 residues. Per germline, CDR1 LNHDA and CDR2 SQIVND (reference sequence). V lost 7 bases to trimming and J lost 0 bases; unmatched junction nucleotides: 6. The CDR3 loop reads CASKRERGSTDTQYF. CDR3 in DNA: TGTGCCAGTAAAAGGGAGCGGGGGAGCACAGATACGCAGTATTTT.

The chain employs TRBV18 and TRBJ2-5; a weak D match, TRBD1 (6 bases). V was cut by 3 bases and J by 7 bases, with 9 bases left in between. The CDR3 runs to 12 residues. Germline V gene data show CDR1 as KGHSH and CDR2 as LQKENI. The chain's CDR3 is CASSPSTGTQYF. CDR3 DNA sequence: TGTGCCAGCTCACCGTCGACAGGGACCCAGTACTTC.

This clonotype was seen repeatedly, ten times or more. The rearrangement links TRBV7-9 to TRBJ1-5; 7 nucleotides line up with TRBD1. Germline CDR1 and CDR2: SEHNR and FQNEAQ (reference sequence). The CDR3 is made up of 13 amino acids. With 4 bases clipped from V and 5 bases from J, the junction kept 2 bases outside the gene matches. The CDR3: CASSSQGDQPQHF. Written as DNA, the CDR3 is TGTGCCAGCAGCTCCCAGGGGGATCAGCCCCAGCATTTT.

This clonotype was observed at least ten times. This chain links TRBV20-1 with TRBJ1-2; the D is unclear. Germline CDR1 reads DFQATT; CDR2 reads SNEGSKA (reference sequence). V gave up 2 bases and J gave up 8 bases, with 9 bases separating them. The CDR3 extends over 11 amino acids. This CDR3 is CSARPPEGYTF. The CDR3 DNA reads as TGCAGTGCTAGACCCCCGGAAGGCTACACCTTC.

This clonotype was detected many times. The chain carries TRBV4-1 and TRBJ2-5, with D maybe TRBD2 (5 bases). CDR1 is MGHRA and CDR2 is YSYEKL in the germline V gene. This CDR3 is 17 amino acids long. V was clipped by 1 base and J by 5 bases, with 20 bases between them. This CDR3 is CASSQGNVRAPYETQYF. DNA for the CDR3: TGCGCCAGCAGCCAAGGAAATGTGCGGGCTCCATACGAGACCCAGTACTTC.

The chain has TRBV7-3 and TRBJ2-5; 8 bases are a match to TRBD1. The germline V gene has CDR1 SGHTA and CDR2 FQGTGA. Germline trimming cut 5 bases from V and 5 bases from J; bases unmatched to any gene: 4. This CDR3 is built from 13 residues. In DNA form, the CDR3 reads TGTGCCAGCAGCAATGACAGGGGCGAGACCCAGTACTTC. Encoded protein: CASSNDRGETQYF.

This chain links TRBV27 with TRBJ1-5, with no clear D. The CDR3 runs 15 residues. The V end was cut by 3 bases, the J end by 2 bases, with 11 bases between. Germline V CDR1 and CDR2: MNHEY, SMNVEV (reference sequence). The CDR3 is CASSFVGLGNQPQHF. CDR3 nucleotides: TGTGCCAGCAGTTTTGTCGGGCTAGGCAATCAGCCCCAGCATTTT.

This clonotype was recorded at least ten times. The rearrangement uses TRBV20-1 and TRBJ2-3, with 9 bases aligning to TRBD2. The CDR3 covers 15 residues. Germline V gives CDR1 DFQATT, CDR2 SNEGSKA (reference sequence). The V gene end was trimmed by 4 bases and the J gene end by 2 bases; junction bases not matched to a gene: 7. CDR3 bases: TGCAGTGCTATGACTAGCGGAGAGTACACAGATACGCAGTATTTT. It yields the protein CSAMTSGEYTDTQYF.

In this sample, this clonotype turned up many times. The chain employs TRBV11-2 and TRBJ2-2, with TRBD2 matching 13 bases. This CDR3 comprises 16 residues. Trimming cost V 6 bases and J 4 bases; bases outside gene matches: 5. Germline assignment: CDR1 SGHAT and CDR2 FQNNGV. DNA of the CDR3: TGTGCCAGCAGATCCGGACTAGCGGGAGTCACCGGGGAGCTGTTTTTT. Translated: CASRSGLAGVTGELFF.

This clonotype was detected ten times or more. The genes are TRBV20-1 and TRBJ2-5; weak D call: TRBD2 (6 bases). The germline V gene encodes CDR1 DFQATT and CDR2 SNEGSKA (reference sequence). This CDR3 has 13 amino acids. Trimming took 3 bases from V and 4 from J, leaving 12 bases between them. As DNA, the CDR3 is TGCAGTGCTAGCAGCCCGCGGGGAGAGACCCAGTACTTC. Protein sequence: CSASSPRGETQYF.

This chain joins TRBV6-7 and TRBJ2-2; no clear D gene. TRBV6-7 is flagged as an ORF with uncertain function. The CDR3 is 12 residues long. The germline V and J ends were trimmed by 5 bases and 9 bases, with 10 bases remaining between them. CDR3 bases: TGTGCCAGCAGTCTTAATCACCGGGAGCTGTTTTTT. Encoded protein: CASSLNHRELFF.

The rearrangement uses TRBV2 and TRBJ2-3, with D unresolved. Germline CDR1 and CDR2: SNHLY and FYNNEI. V dropped 3 bases and J dropped 0 bases, with 13 bases sitting between them. This CDR3 contains 16 residues. The CDR3 protein is CASSDALVASTDTQYF. DNA for the CDR3: TGTGCCAGCAGTGACGCTTTAGTAGCTAGCACAGATACGCAGTATTTT. Looking up the rest from reference TRBV2 and TRBJ2-3 gives the full variable domain: EPEVTQTPSHQVTQMGQEVILRCVPISNHLYFYWYRQILGQKVEFLVSFYNNEISEKSEIFDDQFSVERPDGSNFTLKIRSTKLEDSAMYFCASSDALVASTDTQYFGPGTRLTVL.

The CDR3 DNA is TGTGCCAGCAGGCCGACGGGAGTTAACTATGGCTACACCTTC. Translated, it gives CASRPTGVNYGYTF. The chain combines TRBV6-2 or TRBV6-3 with TRBJ1-2; D gene ambiguous. Germline lookup yields CDR1 MNHEY and CDR2 SVGEGT. Between the trimmed V and J ends, which lost 6 bases and 1 base, there was a span of 12 bases. The CDR3 sequence is 14 residues long.

This clonotype has ten or more counts. At one boundary the junction diverges from the germline segment, which might be a read error. V usage is TRBV7-2 and J usage is TRBJ1-4; possible D gene TRBD1, 5 bases. Per the germline V gene, CDR1 is SGHTA and CDR2 is FQGNSA. The CDR3 is 15 residues long. CDR3 sequence: CASSLALQANERLFF. The CDR3 coding sequence is TGTGCCAGCAGCTTAGCGCTACAGGCGAATGAAAGACTGTTTTTT. The full variable domain, in which reference TRBV7-2 and TRBJ1-4 provide the parts outside the CDR3, is GAGVSQSPSNKVTEKGKDVELRCDPISGHTALYWYRQSLGQGLEFLIYFQGNSAPDKSGLPSDRFSAERTGGSVSTLTIQRTQQEDSAVYLCASSLALQANERLFFGSGTQLSVL.

This clonotype was seen repeatedly, ten times or more. The chain is built from TRBV4-2 and TRBJ1-5; the D gene is possibly TRBD1 (6 bases). Trimming shortened V by 6 bases and J by 0 bases, and 18 bases separated the two germline ends. The CDR3 runs to 17 residues. CDR1 and CDR2 (germline): LGHNA, YNFKEQ. The CDR3 spells CASSRWGGTYSNQPQHF. CDR3 nucleotides: TGTGCCAGCAGTCGGTGGGGGGGGACATATAGCAATCAGCCCCAGCATTTT.

This chain links TRBV5-1 with TRBJ1-1; 7 nucleotides agree with TRBD1. CDR1 and CDR2 (germline): SGHRS, YFSETQ. V dropped 3 bases and J dropped 8; count of bases not matched to a gene: 4. The CDR3 is 12 amino acids. In DNA, the CDR3 is TGCGCCAGCAGCTCGACAGGGAGAGAAGCTTTCTTT. Its translation: CASSSTGREAFF.